This T cell receptor beta chain was found in a study of lymphopenia after photon versus proton radiotherapy. As for this clone: The target antigen is unknown.

V shed 2 bases, J shed 4 bases, and the junction held 9 bases outside the gene matches. There are 17 residues in the CDR3. Looked up from germline, CDR1 is SGHTA and CDR2 is FQGNSA. General study results and limits: Post-nadir TCR diversity decline inversely tracked overall survival among those who died. Only patients who died were analyzed for survival; proton advantage is unproven. After lymphocyte nadir, photon-treated repertoires showed oligoclonal expansion, especially CD8+ Temra. Proton therapy kept repertoires fairly stable, unlike photons, which gained effector/memory cells.

Profiled with immunoSEQ multiplex PCR; TCRdb holds only in-frame clones, not every one. This sample has roughly 45,000 clones, with 85% found just once. This TCR was sampled from a man in his forties or fifties with gastric cancer. This rearrangement joins TRBV7-2 to TRBJ2-2; 8 positions match TRBD1. Material: peripheral blood, obtained from a patient treated with photon-based radiotherapy. CDR3 sequence: CASSLLPGGAGTGELFF. DNA for the CDR3: TGTGCCAGCAGCTTATTACCAGGGGGCGCGGGCACCGGGGAGCTGTTTTTT.